The entry that follows covers one T cell receptor (beta chain) sequence. The data were taken from a study of blood T cell repertoires in COVID-19. Per the study methods: Reference gene primer amplification yielded estimated nucleated cell counts. The protocol was immunoSEQ multiplex PCR, while the TCRdb copy is restricted to in-frame clones and leaves out a portion. V and J calls and clone size follow that table, whereas D and trimming were derived from the DNA. This sample yields about 240,000 clones, of which more than 75% are seen a single time; roughly 3.5% belongs to the top ten. With V trimmed by 0 bases and J by 6 bases, 3 bases remained unmatched. Germline CDR1 and CDR2: SGHTA and FQGNSA. The CDR3 runs 14 residues.

The TCR was taken from a woman in her thirties or forties with acute COVID-19. The sequenced material came from PBMCs or T cells enriched from blood (not recorded which). This chain links TRBV7-2 with TRBJ2-3; 7 bases align to TRBD2. The CDR3 sequence is CASSLAGGRDTQYF. The DNA of the CDR3 is TGTGCCAGCAGCTTAGCGGGAGGGCGTGATACGCAGTATTTT.